Following are 27 T cell receptor beta chains from one sample sequenced in a study of cytomegalovirus exposure and HLA in healthy donors. Use of 60 Vbeta and 13 Jbeta primers characterized the PCR. Repertoires were generated with immunoSEQ multiplex PCR, while TCRdb's copy carries only in-frame clones and drops some. The data contain some 130,000 clones, around 83% of them seen just once; the ten biggest clones take up approximately 2.4%. Source material: PBMCs. These receptors all come from a man in his forties or fifties in good health and CMV-seronegative.

This chain uses TRBV5-4 with TRBJ1-1, with 7 bases that match TRBD1. The J segment lost 11 bases and the V segment lost 1 base, leaving 14 bases of the junction unmatched. In germline, CDR1 is SGHNT, CDR2 YYREEE (reference sequence). The CDR3 is 15 residues long. This CDR3 is CASSLIPGQRRRAFF. Written as DNA, the CDR3 is TGTGCCAGCAGCTTGATACCGGGACAGAGGAGGAGGGCTTTCTTT.

The sample holds one count of this clone. The chain carries TRBV5-4 and TRBJ1-2; D may be TRBD1 (6 bases). CDR1 and CDR2 (germline): SGHNT, YYREEE (reference sequence). Trimming left V 4 bases short and J 4 bases short, with 17 bases between. There are 15 residues in the CDR3. The CDR3 coding sequence is TGTGCCAGCAGCCTCAACCGGGACACTCTCTATGGCTACACCTTC. Translated: CASSLNRDTLYGYTF. Supplemented by reference TRBV5-4 and TRBJ1-2, the full variable domain reads ETGVTQSPTHLIKTRGQQVTLRCSSQSGHNTVSWYQQALGQGPQFIFQYYREEENGRGNFPPRFSGLQFPNYSSELNVNALELDDSALYLCASSLNRDTLYGYTFGSGTRLTVV.

The chain is built from TRBV19 and TRBJ2-1; 12 bases align to TRBD2. Germline loops: CDR1 LNHDA, CDR2 SQIVND (reference sequence). CDR3 length: 14 amino acids. J lost 8 bases, V lost 7 bases, and 6 bases had no gene match. The CDR3 DNA reads TGTGCCAGTACCCCTAGCGGGGGGGCGTATGAGCAGTTCTTC. It yields the protein CASTPSGGAYEQFF.

The count of this clone is one. The gene calls are TRBV5-1 and TRBJ2-5; D uncertain. The CDR3 extends over 13 amino acids. Deletions cut 1 base from V and 5 bases from J, with 9 bases between. Germline V lookup: CDR1 SGHRS, CDR2 YFSETQ. The CDR3 sequence is CASSLPTEETQYF. Written as DNA, the CDR3 is TGCGCCAGCAGCTTGCCCACAGAGGAGACCCAGTACTTC.

The gene calls are TRBV25-1 and TRBJ1-1, with 7 bases lining up with TRBD1. This CDR3 spans 17 amino acids. The trim removed 4 bases at V and 0 bases at J, leaving 11 bases unmatched. Germline lookup yields CDR1 MGHDK and CDR2 SYGVNS. The CDR3 sequence: CASSGTGDFRMNTEAFF. The CDR3 DNA reads TGTGCCAGCAGTGGAACAGGGGATTTCAGGATGAACACTGAAGCTTTCTTT.

The J gene is TRBJ1-6, the V gene TRBV2; D might be TRBD1 (5 bases). In germline, CDR1 is SNHLY, CDR2 FYNNEI. Trimming pared 3 bases from V and 7 bases from J, leaving 7 bases between. The CDR3 runs 13 residues. The CDR3 loop reads CASSESGNSPLHF. CDR3 DNA: TGTGCCAGCAGTGAGTCAGGGAATTCACCCCTCCACTTT.

The genes are TRBV25-1 and TRBJ2-2, with TRBD2 matching over 12 bases. The trim removed 4 bases at V and 3 bases at J, leaving 3 bases unmatched. Germline V gene data show CDR1 as MGHDK and CDR2 as SYGVNS. There are 16 residues in the CDR3. DNA of the CDR3: TGTGCCAGCAGTGGACTAGCGGGGGCCCACACCGGGGAGCTGTTTTTT. Its translation is CASSGLAGAHTGELFF.

V and J are TRBV7-8 and TRBJ2-7; TRBD2 matches 9 bases. CDR3 length equals 15 residues. In germline, CDR1 is SGHVS, CDR2 FQNEAQ. Germline trimming cut 2 bases from V and 3 bases from J; bases unmatched to any gene: 5. The CDR3 DNA follows: TGTGCCAGCAGCTTACGGCGGGGGGGAGGCTACGAGCAGTACTTC. Protein: CASSLRRGGGYEQYF.

The chain carries TRBV5-1 and TRBJ2-7, with D unresolved. Germline lookup yields CDR1 SGHRS and CDR2 YFSETQ. The CDR3 has 14 amino acids. V was pared by 4 bases and J by 0 bases, with 11 bases between. The CDR3 nucleotides are TGCGCCAGCAGCCTAGAGGTCGACTCCTACGAGCAGTACTTC. Translated: CASSLEVDSYEQYF. Full variable domain (remainder filled in from reference TRBV5-1 and TRBJ2-7): KAGVTQTPRYLIKTRGQQVTLSCSPISGHRSVSWYQQTPGQGLQFLFEYFSETQRNKGNFPGRFSGRQFSNSRSEMNVSTLELGDSALYLCASSLEVDSYEQYFGPGTRLTVT.

In its sample, this clone was seen once. The J gene is TRBJ1-2, the V gene TRBV6-6; no clear D. CDR1 and CDR2 from the germline V gene are MNHNY and SVGAGI (reference sequence). V lost 8 bases, J lost 5 bases, and 12 bases lay in between. The CDR3 sequence is 12 residues long. The CDR3 loop is CASVRAPYGYTF. The CDR3 bases are TGTGCCAGCGTGAGGGCTCCTTATGGCTACACCTTC.

The chain links TRBV4-1 to TRBJ1-1; TRBD1 agrees at 8 bases. Germline CDR1 is MGHRA and CDR2 is YSYEKL. J was trimmed by 1 base and V by 1 base; bases with no gene match: 2. This CDR3 has 15 amino acids. The CDR3 here is CASSQGQGTNTEAFF. For the CDR3, the DNA is TGCGCCAGCAGCCAAGGACAGGGGACGAACACTGAAGCTTTCTTT.

The chain carries TRBV9 and TRBJ2-3, with D possibly TRBD2 on 6 matching bases. CDR1 SGDLS and CDR2 YYNGEE come from the germline V gene. Trimming cost V 1 base and J 6 bases, with 15 bases left between them. The CDR3 runs 15 residues. Here the CDR3 reads CASSVNGGGRDTQYF. The CDR3 DNA is TGTGCCAGCAGCGTAAACGGTGGGGGGAGGGATACGCAGTATTTT.

The chain has TRBV7-9 and TRBJ2-3; 12 bases are a match to TRBD2. Unmatched junction bases numbered 11, after V lost 5 bases and J lost 8 bases. The CDR3 contains 16 residues. CDR1 SEHNR and CDR2 FQNEAQ come from the germline V gene (reference sequence). This chain's CDR3 is CASSMGLAGPRGTQYF. In DNA form, the CDR3 reads TGTGCCAGCAGCATGGGACTAGCGGGCCCCCGGGGTACGCAGTATTTT.

The chain carries TRBV9 and TRBJ2-2, with D tentatively TRBD1 (6 bases). The CDR3 consists of 15 residues. Deletions cut 0 bases from V and 4 bases from J, with 10 bases between. CDR1 SGDLS and CDR2 YYNGEE come from the germline V gene. CDR3 residues: CASSVGQAGTGELFF. The CDR3 DNA is TGTGCCAGCAGCGTAGGACAGGCCGGCACCGGGGAGCTGTTTTTT.

This chain connects TRBV7-9 to TRBJ1-2; 8 bases are a match to TRBD1. The CDR3 loop spans 15 amino acids. Unmatched junction bases numbered 10, after V lost 5 bases and J lost 5 bases. Per the germline V gene, CDR1 is SEHNR and CDR2 is FQNEAQ (reference sequence). This CDR3 is CASSPQGAVLYGYTF. The CDR3 DNA follows: TGTGCCAGCAGCCCTCAGGGGGCAGTTTTATATGGCTACACCTTC.

The chain employs TRBV10-1 and TRBJ2-5; D is possibly TRBD1 (7 bases). The germline V gene has CDR1 WNHNN and CDR2 SYGVQD (reference sequence). The V end was cut by 5 bases, the J end by 4 bases, with 20 bases between. CDR3 length: 16 residues. CDR3 residues: CASSPEGIEGAETQYF. The CDR3 coding sequence is TGCGCCAGCAGTCCGGAGGGGATAGAGGGGGCAGAGACCCAGTACTTC.

V gene TRBV5-1 combines with J gene TRBJ2-7, with 8 positions matching TRBD2. Germline CDR1 reads SGHRS; CDR2 reads YFSETQ. The CDR3 sequence is 16 residues long. J lost 3 bases, V lost 0 bases, and 8 bases had no gene match. CDR3 sequence (DNA): TGCGCCAGCAGCTTGGGCGGGGGGTCCGACTACTACGAGCAGTACTTC. This translates into CASSLGGGSDYYEQYF.

This sequence joins TRBV11-1 and TRBJ1-1, with 8 bases matching TRBD1. Germline CDR1 SGHAT, CDR2 FQDESV (reference sequence). Germline trimming cut 8 bases from V and 1 base from J; bases unmatched to any gene: 12. The CDR3 consists of 16 residues. CDR3 sequence reads: CASAPGQGGSNTEAFF. DNA of the CDR3: TGTGCCAGCGCCCCAGGACAGGGCGGTTCGAACACTGAAGCTTTCTTT.

Points on this clone: The germline gene is not matched at one end of the junction; a read error may be the cause. This chain joins TRBV6-5 and TRBJ1-5; D ambiguous. The germline V gene encodes CDR1 MNHEY and CDR2 SVGAGI. The CDR3 is made up of 13 amino acids. CDR3 nucleotide sequence: TGTGCCAGCAGTAACTCCTACAATCAGCCCCAGCATTTT. Its translation: CASSNSYNQPQHF.

The chain links TRBV5-1 to TRBJ2-5, with 12 bases identical to TRBD2. Near its end, the DNA agrees better with TRBJ2-7, so the J call may be wrong. The germline V gene encodes CDR1 SGHRS and CDR2 YFSETQ. The CDR3 totals 14 residues. The CDR3 sequence is CASSFTSGGYEQYF. The CDR3 DNA is TGCGCCAGCAGCTTTACTAGCGGGGGGTACGAGCAGTACTTC.

This clone was recorded once. This rearrangement joins TRBV7-2 to TRBJ2-7; 7 bases are shared with TRBD1. The CDR3 totals 13 residues. In germline, CDR1 is SGHTA, CDR2 FQGNSA. The V and J ends lost 6 bases and 0 bases, in that order; junction bases with no gene match: 2. The CDR3 protein is CASRDRNSYEQYF. CDR3 sequence (DNA): TGTGCCAGCAGGGACAGGAACTCCTACGAGCAGTACTTC.

A single count supports this clone. The rearrangement uses TRBV7-6 and TRBJ2-5; 9 bases line up with TRBD2. Germline CDR1 and CDR2: SGHVS and FNYEAQ. J lost 7 bases, V lost 6 bases, and 15 bases had no gene match. This CDR3 is built from 16 residues. CDR3 in amino acids: CASSQPVLAGVRTQYF. DNA for the CDR3: TGTGCCAGCAGTCAACCTGTATTAGCGGGGGTCCGGACCCAGTACTTC.

The chain joins TRBV2 to TRBJ1-6, with TRBD1 matching 10 bases. With V trimmed by 6 bases and J by 10 bases, 9 bases remained unmatched. Germline V lookup: CDR1 SNHLY, CDR2 FYNNEI. The CDR3 has 15 residues. The CDR3 coding sequence is TGTGCCAGCAGGGGGCTTGGACAGGGGGACTCACCCCTCCACTTT. Its protein product is CASRGLGQGDSPLHF.

The DNA for the CDR3 is TGTGCCAGCAGTGTTGACAGGGAAGTCACCGGGGAGCTGTTTTTT. Amino acid sequence: CASSVDREVTGELFF. This chain joins TRBV2 and TRBJ2-2; the match to TRBD1 covers 7 bases. The V gene end was trimmed by 4 bases and the J gene end by 4 bases; junction bases not matched to a gene: 6. Germline assignment: CDR1 SNHLY and CDR2 FYNNEI. This CDR3 is built from 15 residues.

The rearrangement links TRBV18 to TRBJ1-5; D is perhaps TRBD1 (6 bases). Germline V gene data show CDR1 as KGHSH and CDR2 as LQKENI. CDR3 size: 15 residues. Deletions cut 5 bases from V and 4 bases from J, with 15 bases between. Here the CDR3 DNA reads TGTGCCAGCTCAAAAGGGGGGGCGCTGAATCAGCCCCAGCATTTT. Residues: CASSKGGALNQPQHF.

The chain joins TRBV7-3 to TRBJ2-7, with D perhaps TRBD2 (6 bases). Germline values: CDR1 SGHTA, CDR2 FQGTGA. The V and J ends lost 5 bases and 6 bases respectively, with 14 bases between them. CDR3 length: 13 amino acids. The CDR3 is CASSAMGGSEQYF. For the CDR3, the DNA is TGTGCCAGCAGCGCCATGGGGGGATCCGAGCAGTACTTC.

The chain recombines TRBV13 with TRBJ1-1; 8 nucleotides line up with TRBD1. J lost 4 bases, V lost 5 bases, and 6 bases had no gene match. This CDR3 has 14 residues. From germline, CDR1 is PRHDT and CDR2 FYEKMQ (reference sequence). The CDR3 sequence is CASSPRDRTTEAFF. In DNA, the CDR3 is TGTGCCAGCAGCCCAAGGGACAGGACCACTGAAGCTTTCTTT.